The 4 T cell receptor beta chains presented below share a single source sample, sequenced in a study of persistence of HIV-infected CD4 T cells. The stimulus was an HIV-1 Gag 15-mer peptide pool, 1 ug/peptide/mL. CD40L/CD69 double-negative CD45RO-high memory CD4+ T cells were collected. Their specific antigens are unknown. The libraries were made with immunoSEQ version 4 in survey mode. Measured with immunoSEQ multiplex PCR; TCRdb has only the in-frame clones, and not every one. The sample lists approximately 65,000 clones, under 80% occurring once. The material sequenced was CD4+ T cells sorted from PBMCs after approximately 19-hour stimulation, taken from a patient who received antiretroviral therapy. These receptors were taken from an adult man with HIV who was CMV-seropositive.

This clone was counted only a few times. The rearrangement joins TRBV4-2 to TRBJ2-7, with TRBD1 as a possible D gene (6 bases). The V gene lost 4 bases and the J gene lost 4 bases, with 29 bases spanning the gap. Germline CDR1 LGHNA, CDR2 YNFKEQ. This CDR3 contains 19 residues. This CDR3 reads CASSLTSRRDIFTLYEQYF. For the CDR3, the DNA is TGTGCCAGCAGCCTAACATCCCGCCGGGACATCTTTACGTTGTACGAGCAGTACTTC.

The genes are TRBV6-5 and TRBJ2-1; 10 bases match TRBD1. Germline-derived CDR1 and CDR2 are MNHEY and SVGAGI. The CDR3 consists of 14 residues. V lost 10 bases, J lost 6 bases, and 9 bases stayed unmatched. For the CDR3, the DNA is TGTGCCACCTCCCGGGACAGGGGAGGCAATGAGCAGTTCTTC. This encodes CATSRDRGGNEQFF.

The rearrangement uses TRBV7-8 and TRBJ1-5, with D maybe TRBD1 (5 bases). The CDR3 contains 16 residues. Germline V gives CDR1 SGHVS, CDR2 FQNEAQ. Trimming cost V 5 bases and J 3 bases, with 17 bases left between them. This CDR3 is CASSPSGTVFNQPQHF. CDR3 nucleotides: TGTGCCAGCAGCCCTTCCGGGACGGTGTTCAATCAGCCCCAGCATTTT.

The rearrangement uses TRBV6-4 and TRBJ2-4, with D tentatively TRBD1 (6 bases). This CDR3 region has 16 residues. CDR1 MRHNA and CDR2 SNTAGT come from the germline V gene. V was clipped by 2 bases and J by 2 bases, with 13 bases between them. The chain's CDR3 is CASSDASGTTKNIQYF. CDR3 DNA sequence: TGTGCCAGCAGTGACGCTTCCGGGACAACCAAAAACATTCAGTACTTC.